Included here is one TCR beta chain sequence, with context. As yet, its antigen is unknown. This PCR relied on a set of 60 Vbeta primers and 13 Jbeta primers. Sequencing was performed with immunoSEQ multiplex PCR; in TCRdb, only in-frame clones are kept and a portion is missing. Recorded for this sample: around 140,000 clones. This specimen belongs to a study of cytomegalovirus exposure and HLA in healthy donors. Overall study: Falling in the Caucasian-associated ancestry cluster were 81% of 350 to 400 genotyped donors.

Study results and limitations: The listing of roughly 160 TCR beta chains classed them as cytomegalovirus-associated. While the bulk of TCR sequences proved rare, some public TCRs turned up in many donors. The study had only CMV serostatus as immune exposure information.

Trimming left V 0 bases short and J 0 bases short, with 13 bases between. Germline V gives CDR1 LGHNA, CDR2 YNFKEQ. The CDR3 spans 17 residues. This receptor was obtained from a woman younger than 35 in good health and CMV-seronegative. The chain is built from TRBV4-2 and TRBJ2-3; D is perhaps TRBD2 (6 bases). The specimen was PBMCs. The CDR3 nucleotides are TGTGCCAGCAGCCAAGAACTGCGGGGAGCTAGCACAGATACGCAGTATTTT. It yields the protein CASSQELRGASTDTQYF.